This TCR beta chain was captured in a study of blood T cells in healthy people across ages. At least ten counts were recorded for this clonotype. Then a second PCR, running roughly 7 to 11 cycles, was carried out with a sample-barcoded 5' primer and a J-beta primer mix. A minimum of 2.5 million CDR3-containing paired-end reads was obtained for each sample. TCRdb independently ran MiXCR on the 5' RACE reads; one entry per CDR3 protein. Of some 850,000 distinct CDR3 sequences in the sample, 20% to 30% were seen once. For every donor, a draw yielded 9.5 to 10 milliliters of peripheral blood. This CDR3 is 14 amino acids long. V lost 3 bases, J lost 5 bases, and 13 bases lay in between. Germline values: CDR1 SGHAT, CDR2 FQNNGV. The same sample was also used in a study of T cells of mothers and their children. That source notes: From each mother came over 9.5 million TCR beta CDR3 reads, and from each child came roughly 2.9 million.

V gene TRBV11-2 combines with J gene TRBJ1-1; D is unresolved. The receptor was isolated from a boy under 18 in good health. The sequenced sample was blood. CDR3: CASSLSTGSTEAFF. CDR3 sequence (DNA): TGTGCCAGCAGCTTGTCTACGGGTTCGACTGAAGCTTTCTTT.